Here is one T cell receptor (beta chain) with its context. Authors' processing steps: Amplified reference gene primers provided the basis for estimating nucleated cell counts. Here immunoSEQ multiplex PCR was the method, and the copy in TCRdb shows in-frame clones only, minus some. For V, J and clone size, that table is used; D and trimming come from the DNA. The sample comprises some 57,000 clones, more than 90% of which are singletons, and under 7% rests with the top ten. The sample is drawn from a study of blood T cell repertoires in COVID-19. Study as a whole: The origin of the acute and convalescent COVID-19 samples was the United States, Italy and Spain. The cDNA or gDNA used as material had been derived from T cells, B-cell-depleted T cells, or PBMCs.

CDR3 size: 12 residues. CDR1 and CDR2 (germline): MNHEY, SVGEGT. Trimming shortened V by 4 bases and J by 3 bases, and 7 bases separated the two germline ends. V and J are TRBV6-2 or TRBV6-3 and TRBJ2-7; D remains ambiguous. The receptor was isolated from a man aged 50-59 years with active COVID-19. The sequenced material came from peripheral blood. The CDR3 loop reads CASSSNRYEQYF. DNA of the CDR3: TGTGCCAGCAGTTCTAACCGCTACGAGCAGTACTTC.